The 30 T cell receptor beta chains given below trace back to one sample, sequenced in a study of shared T cell receptors in the human thymus. Profiling relied on immunoSEQ multiplex PCR, and the TCRdb table lists in-frame clones only, not all of them. This sample has about 610,000 clones, with approximately 90% found just once. The same specimen was also included in a second study, on human thymus T cells.

The sample comprised thymocytes. These receptors originate from a boy under two years old with a congenital heart defect.

This clone was seen only once. The J gene is TRBJ2-1, the V gene TRBV4-1; TRBD2 aligns across 10 bases. This CDR3 region has 17 residues. The J segment lost 6 bases and the V segment lost 1 base, leaving 9 bases of the junction unmatched. Looked up from germline, CDR1 is MGHRA and CDR2 is YSYEKL. The CDR3 DNA reads TGCGCCAGCAGCCAAGCGCGACAGCGGGAGGGCCGCAATGAGCAGTTCTTC. Its protein is CASSQARQREGRNEQFF.

J is TRBJ2-1 and V is TRBV18; maybe TRBD1 (5 bases). The V and J ends lost 2 bases and 2 bases respectively, with 10 bases between them. The CDR3 is 15 residues long. Per the germline V gene, CDR1 is KGHSH and CDR2 is LQKENI. The CDR3 is CASSPGQGPYNEQFF. CDR3 nucleotides: TGTGCCAGCTCACCAGGTCAGGGCCCCTACAATGAGCAGTTCTTC.

CDR3 nucleotide sequence: TGTGCCAGTACCCCTAGGCGGGATTTGCGCAATGAGCAGTTCTTC. Its protein is CASTPRRDLRNEQFF. The rearrangement joins TRBV19 to TRBJ2-1, with D possibly TRBD2 on 6 matching bases. The CDR3 sequence is 15 residues long. In germline, CDR1 is LNHDA, CDR2 SQIVND (reference sequence). Between the trimmed V and J ends, which lost 7 bases and 6 bases, there was a span of 19 bases.

The gene calls are TRBV27 and TRBJ1-5; weak D call: TRBD1 (6 bases). Germline V gene sequence: CDR1 MNHEY, CDR2 SMNVEV (reference sequence). CDR3 size: 14 residues. Trimming removed 4 bases from V and 2 bases from J, with 9 bases in between. CDR3 sequence: CASSWTAGNQPQHF. CDR3 nucleotides: TGTGCCAGCAGTTGGACAGCGGGCAATCAGCCCCAGCATTTT.

This clone was recorded a few times. V is TRBV5-4 and J is TRBJ2-1; no clear D gene. CDR3 length equals 14 residues. Germline V gene sequence: CDR1 SGHNT, CDR2 YYREEE (reference sequence). Deletions cut 1 base from V and 8 bases from J, with 13 bases between. CDR3 sequence reads: CASSLHTPGHEQFF. The CDR3 DNA reads as TGTGCCAGCAGCTTGCACACCCCTGGGCATGAGCAGTTCTTC. Complete variable domain (other parts from reference TRBV5-4 and TRBJ2-1): ETGVTQSPTHLIKTRGQQVTLRCSSQSGHNTVSWYQQALGQGPQFIFQYYREEENGRGNFPPRFSGLQFPNYSSELNVNALELDDSALYLCASSLHTPGHEQFFGPGTRLTVL.

The rearrangement joins TRBV6-1 to TRBJ2-3; TRBD2 might be the D (6 bases). The CDR3 is 15 residues long. Germline assignment: CDR1 MNHNS and CDR2 SASEGT. Trimming took 6 bases from V and 0 from J, leaving 13 bases between them. The DNA for the CDR3 is TGTGCCAGCAGCCTCGGGGGAAAAAGCACAGATACGCAGTATTTT. It specifies CASSLGGKSTDTQYF.

This sequence joins TRBV27 and TRBJ2-7, with 9 bases lining up with TRBD1. This CDR3 contains 14 residues. CDR1 and CDR2 (germline): MNHEY, SMNVEV (reference sequence). Germline trimming cut 6 bases from V and 4 bases from J; bases unmatched to any gene: 7. The CDR3: CASRWGQGDYEQYF. The CDR3 DNA reads as TGTGCCAGCAGATGGGGACAGGGAGATTACGAGCAGTACTTC.

The V and J genes are TRBV5-6 and TRBJ2-7, with D maybe TRBD2 (7 bases). Germline CDR1 SGHDT, CDR2 YYEEEE. The ends were cut back, 4 bases at V and 6 bases at J, with 11 bases in the middle. The CDR3 length is 12 residues. CDR3 in amino acids: CASSPRGREQYF. CDR3 coding DNA: TGTGCCAGCAGCCCGCGGGGGCGCGAGCAGTACTTC. Using reference TRBV5-6 and TRBJ2-7 for the parts outside the CDR3, the full variable domain is DAGVTQSPTHLIKTRGQQVTLRCSPKSGHDTVSWYQQALGQGPQFIFQYYEEEERQRGNFPDRFSGHQFPNYSSELNVNALLLGDSALYLCASSPRGREQYFGPGTRLTVT.

The rearrangement joins TRBV27 to TRBJ2-7; TRBD1 might be the D (5 bases). This CDR3 region has 13 residues. Germline V gives CDR1 MNHEY, CDR2 SMNVEV (reference sequence). The V and J ends lost 4 bases and 3 bases respectively, with 10 bases between them. The DNA of the CDR3 is TGTGCCAGCAGTTCGCCCAGGGACTACGAGCAGTACTTC. It encodes CASSSPRDYEQYF.

This clone has only a few counts. The rearrangement joins TRBV27 to TRBJ1-2; D might be TRBD1 (5 bases). V was trimmed by 2 bases and J by 7 bases, leaving 23 bases between them. The CDR3 length is 17 residues. CDR1 and CDR2 from the germline V gene are MNHEY and SMNVEV (reference sequence). This CDR3 reads CASSLRYAGRLVVGYTF. CDR3 nucleotides: TGTGCCAGCAGTTTAAGGTATGCGGGGCGCCTCGTCGTTGGCTACACCTTC.

The rearrangement links TRBV5-1 to TRBJ2-3, with a tentative D call TRBD1 (6 bases). Between the trimmed V and J ends, which lost 6 bases and 0 bases, there was a span of 11 bases. In germline, CDR1 is SGHRS, CDR2 YFSETQ. CDR3 size: 14 residues. CDR3 coding DNA: TGCGCCAGCACCGGACAGCCTAGCACAGATACGCAGTATTTT. It is translated as CASTGQPSTDTQYF.

The chain recombines TRBV19 with TRBJ2-7, with D possibly matching TRBD2 (6 bases). The CDR3 has 14 amino acids. CDR1 and CDR2 from the germline V gene are LNHDA and SQIVND (reference sequence). V was trimmed by 6 bases and J by 3 bases, leaving 15 bases between them. The CDR3 loop reads CASSNPGGNYEQYF. The CDR3, as DNA: TGTGCCAGTAGCAACCCTGGGGGGAACTACGAGCAGTACTTC.

This chain connects TRBV6-1 to TRBJ2-7, with D unclear. Germline lookup yields CDR1 MNHNS and CDR2 SASEGT. Between the trimmed V and J ends, which lost 6 bases and 2 bases, there was a span of 11 bases. This CDR3 region has 13 residues. The CDR3 nucleotides are TGTGCCAGCAGGGGCCCCCGACCCTACGAGCAGTACTTC. This translates into CASRGPRPYEQYF.

The rearrangement links TRBV6-5 to TRBJ2-7, with 9 bases fitting TRBD1. Germline V gives CDR1 MNHEY, CDR2 SVGAGI. The length of the CDR3 is 15 residues. V lost 6 bases and J lost 5; bases outside the gene matches: 11. This chain's CDR3 is CASSNQDRGGHEQYF. For the CDR3, the DNA is TGTGCCAGCAGCAACCAGGACAGGGGAGGCCACGAGCAGTACTTC.

The V and J genes are TRBV5-5 and TRBJ2-7; 14 bases fit TRBD2. CDR3 length: 16 amino acids. Per germline, CDR1 SGHKS and CDR2 YYEKEE (reference sequence). V lost 3 bases, J lost 4 bases, and 6 bases stayed unmatched. This CDR3 is CASSWGTSGSKYEQYF. The CDR3 nucleotides read TGTGCCAGCAGCTGGGGGACTAGCGGGAGTAAGTACGAGCAGTACTTC.

This chain connects TRBV14 to TRBJ2-7, with TRBD2 identical over 8 bases. After removal of 4 bases from V and 2 bases from J, the junction contained 13 bases not matched to a gene. This CDR3 comprises 17 residues. Germline CDR1 SGHDN, CDR2 FVKESK. CDR3 nucleotide sequence: TGTGCCAGCAGCCCTACCTCCGGACTAGCACTAACCTACGAGCAGTACTTC. Translating it yields CASSPTSGLALTYEQYF. The variable domain in full, completed from reference TRBV14 and TRBJ2-7, reads EAGVTQFPSHSVIEKGQTVTLRCDPISGHDNLYWYRRVMGKEIKFLLHFVKESKQDESGMPNNRFLAERTGGTYSTLKVQPAELEDSGVYFCASSPTSGLALTYEQYFGPGTRLTVT.

The chain uses TRBV7-2 and TRBJ1-5, with 10 bases lining up with TRBD1. V lost 5 bases and J lost 0; bases outside the gene matches: 7. The CDR3 runs to 17 residues. Germline CDR1 reads SGHTA; CDR2 reads FQGNSA. CDR3 bases: TGTGCCAGCAGCCCAGGACAGGGGGACTATAGCAATCAGCCCCAGCATTTT. Its translation: CASSPGQGDYSNQPQHF.

CDR3 coding DNA: TGTGCCAGCAGCTTAGTACAGGTGGCCGCGAACACCGGGGAGCTGTTTTTT. It specifies CASSLVQVAANTGELFF. The V gene is TRBV13, the J gene TRBJ2-2; TRBD1 is a possible D gene (5 bases). The CDR3 totals 17 residues. CDR1 and CDR2 (germline): PRHDT, FYEKMQ (reference sequence). Trimming stripped 1 base from V and 0 bases from J, with 12 bases between.

This chain uses TRBV19 with TRBJ2-5, with 10 bases lining up with TRBD2. With 5 bases clipped from V and 1 base from J, the junction kept 4 bases outside the gene matches. The CDR3 runs to 15 residues. CDR1 and CDR2 (germline): LNHDA, SQIVND (reference sequence). The CDR3 sequence: CASSWVAGGQETQYF. The CDR3 DNA sequence: TGTGCCAGTAGTTGGGTAGCGGGGGGCCAAGAGACCCAGTACTTC.

The V call is TRBV5-5, the J call TRBJ1-1, with D possibly TRBD1 on 6 matching bases. V shed 2 bases and J shed 4 bases, with 12 bases lying between them. CDR1 SGHKS and CDR2 YYEKEE come from the germline V gene (reference sequence). The CDR3 has 14 amino acids. The CDR3 loop is CASSLERRGTEAFF. In nucleotides, the CDR3 is TGTGCCAGCAGCTTAGAACGCAGGGGCACTGAAGCTTTCTTT. The full variable domain, completed using reference TRBV5-5 and TRBJ1-1, is DAGVTQSPTHLIKTRGQQVTLRCSPISGHKSVSWYQQVLGQGPQFIFQYYEKEERGRGNFPDRFSARQFPNYSSELNVNALLLGDSALYLCASSLERRGTEAFFGQGTRLTVV.

J is TRBJ2-7 and V is TRBV11-2, with 9 bases aligning to TRBD2. The CDR3 contains 15 residues. V shed 3 bases and J 5 bases; nucleotides not matched to a gene: 8. Germline V gene lookup returns CDR1 SGHAT and CDR2 FQNNGV. This CDR3 is CASSFLAGIVNEQYF. The CDR3 bases are TGTGCCAGCAGCTTTCTAGCGGGAATTGTCAACGAGCAGTACTTC.

V gene TRBV25-1 combines with J gene TRBJ2-1; 7 positions match TRBD1. Germline CDR1 MGHDK, CDR2 SYGVNS. This CDR3 spans 14 amino acids. J was trimmed by 7 bases and V by 3 bases; bases with no gene match: 6. CDR3 in DNA: TGTGCCAGCAGTGACCGGACAGGCACGAATGAGCAGTTCTTC. Translation gives CASSDRTGTNEQFF.

This clone came up a few times. This chain's CDR3 is CASSQIRLAGGPWNNEQFF. Here the CDR3 DNA reads TGCGCCAGCAGCCAGATTCGTCTAGCGGGAGGGCCGTGGAACAATGAGCAGTTCTTC. The V gene is TRBV4-3, the J gene TRBJ2-1; 12 bases agree with TRBD2. J was trimmed by 5 bases and V by 3 bases; bases with no gene match: 14. Per germline, CDR1 LGHNA and CDR2 YSLEER. The CDR3 extends over 19 amino acids.

The chain employs TRBV5-6 and TRBJ2-7; D possibly corresponds to TRBD1 (5 bases). Looked up from germline, CDR1 is SGHDT and CDR2 is YYEEEE. This CDR3 is built from 16 residues. Trimming removed 0 bases at V and 2 bases at J, with 15 bases between. Written as DNA, the CDR3 is TGTGCCAGCAGCTTGGTAGGGGCACGGCATCCCTACGAGCAGTACTTC. Translation gives CASSLVGARHPYEQYF.

The V gene is TRBV27, the J gene TRBJ1-1, with TRBD1 as a possible D gene (6 bases). The CDR3 length is 13 residues. The V end lost 4 bases, the J end lost 5 bases, and 11 bases lay between the germline ends. Germline V gives CDR1 MNHEY, CDR2 SMNVEV (reference sequence). Here the CDR3 DNA reads TGTGCCAGCAGTTATTGGGGGCAGACTGAAGCTTTCTTT. Its translation is CASSYWGQTEAFF.

V usage is TRBV4-3 and J usage is TRBJ2-1; TRBD2 agrees at 9 bases. The CDR3 length is 16 residues. V shed 4 bases and J 5 bases; nucleotides not matched to a gene: 9. The V gene's germline CDR1 is LGHNA and CDR2 YSLEER. The CDR3 spells CASSRASGEYDNEQFF. The CDR3 DNA reads as TGCGCCAGCAGCCGCGCTAGCGGGGAGTACGACAATGAGCAGTTCTTC.

V and J are TRBV5-4 and TRBJ2-7, with 13 bases lining up with TRBD2. CDR1 and CDR2 (germline): SGHNT, YYREEE (reference sequence). With 0 bases clipped from V and 7 bases from J, the junction kept 10 bases outside the gene matches. The CDR3 covers 17 residues. DNA for the CDR3: TGTGCCAGCAGCTTGGAATACGGACTAGCGGGAGATGGAGAGCAGTACTTC. As protein: CASSLEYGLAGDGEQYF.

The chain recombines TRBV27 with TRBJ2-1, with no clear D. V was pared by 5 bases and J by 0 bases, with 11 bases between. Germline CDR1 is MNHEY and CDR2 is SMNVEV (reference sequence). The CDR3 loop spans 15 amino acids. CDR3 loop: CASSPQKSSYNEQFF. The CDR3 coding sequence is TGTGCCAGCAGTCCCCAGAAAAGCTCCTACAATGAGCAGTTCTTC.

The chain combines TRBV4-2 with TRBJ2-2; 8 positions agree with TRBD2. The germline V gene encodes CDR1 LGHNA and CDR2 YNFKEQ. V lost 1 base and J lost 3; bases outside the gene matches: 7. The CDR3 loop spans 17 amino acids. The CDR3, as DNA: TGTGCCAGCAGCCAAGTCCAGCGGGAGCCGGACACCGGGGAGCTGTTTTTT. This sequence encodes CASSQVQREPDTGELFF.

The genes are TRBV27 and TRBJ1-3; no clear D gene. Germline V gene lookup returns CDR1 MNHEY and CDR2 SMNVEV (reference sequence). Trimming pared 2 bases from V and 0 bases from J, leaving 5 bases between. The CDR3 is 14 residues long. As DNA, the CDR3 is TGTGCCAGCAGTTTAGTCGGCTCTGGAAACACCATATATTTT. Its protein is CASSLVGSGNTIYF.